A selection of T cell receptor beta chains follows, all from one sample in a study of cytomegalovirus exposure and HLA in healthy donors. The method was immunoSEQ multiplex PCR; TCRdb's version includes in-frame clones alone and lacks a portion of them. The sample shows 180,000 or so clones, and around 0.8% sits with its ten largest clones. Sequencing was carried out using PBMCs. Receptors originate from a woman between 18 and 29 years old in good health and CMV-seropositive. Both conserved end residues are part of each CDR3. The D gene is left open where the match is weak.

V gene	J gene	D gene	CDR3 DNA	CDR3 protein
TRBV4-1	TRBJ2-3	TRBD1	TGCGCCAGCAGCCAGCGGACAGGGAGCACAGATACGCAGTATTTT	CASSQRTGSTDTQYF
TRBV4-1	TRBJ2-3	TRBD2	TGCGCCAGCAGCTATGAAATGGGAGCGGGGGGAACAGATACGCAGTATTTT	CASSYEMGAGGTDTQYF
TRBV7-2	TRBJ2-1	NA	TGTGCCACGATAGGAGGGCTGGGAACCTACAATGAGCAGTTCTTC	CATIGGLGTYNEQFF
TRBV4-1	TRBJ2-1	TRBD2	TGCGCCAGCAGCCAACCGACTAGCGGGAGGCAGAATGAGCAGTTCTTC	CASSQPTSGRQNEQFF
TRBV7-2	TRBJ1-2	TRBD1	TGTGCCAGCAGCTCGACCGGGACAGACCCTTATGGCTACACCTTC	CASSSTGTDPYGYTF
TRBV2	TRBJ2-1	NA	TGTGCCAGCAGTGACTGGACAGTGGCAGGGGAGCAGTTCTTC	CASSDWTVAGEQFF
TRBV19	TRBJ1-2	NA	TGTGCCAGTACCATCTGGGCCGGGAATGGCTACACCTTC	CASTIWAGNGYTF
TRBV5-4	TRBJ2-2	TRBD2	TGTGCCAGCAGACCCGGGACTAGGTCCGGGGAGCTGTTTTTT	CASRPGTRSGELFF
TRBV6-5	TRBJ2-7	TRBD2	TGTGCCAGCAGCCTGGGACTAGCCGGAGAGCAGTACTTC	CASSLGLAGEQYF
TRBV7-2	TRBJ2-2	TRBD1	TGTGCCAGCAGCCCGCCGGGACAGGGACGCACCGGGGAGCTGTTTTTT	CASSPPGQGRTGELFF
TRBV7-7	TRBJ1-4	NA	TGTGCTAGCAGCTTATCCGGGGGTGAAAAACTGTTTTTT	CASSLSGGEKLFF
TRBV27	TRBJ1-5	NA	TGTGCCAGCAGTTCCCTTAGCAATCAGCCCCAGCATTTT	CASSSLSNQPQHF
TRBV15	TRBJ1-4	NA	TGTGCCACCAGCAGAGATCAGGGTGGTGAAAAACTGTTTTTT	CATSRDQGGEKLFF
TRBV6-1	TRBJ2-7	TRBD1	TGTGCCAGCAGCGACAACAGGGGCGGGTACGAGCAGTACTTC	CASSDNRGGYEQYF
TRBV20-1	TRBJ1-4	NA	TGCAGTGCCGCCGGGGTGGAAAAACTGTTTTTT	CSAAGVEKLFF
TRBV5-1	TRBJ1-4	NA	TGCGCCAGCAGCCCCTCCCCAGATGAAAAACTGTTTTTT	CASSPSPDEKLFF
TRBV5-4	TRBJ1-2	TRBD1	TGTGCCAGCAGCTCCACAGGGGAAGACTATGGCTACACCTTC	CASSSTGEDYGYTF